This T cell receptor beta chain was observed in a study of CXCR3-negative and CXCR3-positive naive CD8 T cells. As regards this clonotype: Its antigen is currently unknown.

Libraries were UMI-labeled 5' RACE TRB cDNA. TCRdb reprocessed the 5' RACE reads, keeping one entry per CDR3 protein, no DNA. This sample's table has roughly 100,000 distinct CDR3 sequences. Study results and limitations: Once cells were cryopreserved, CXCR3 expression went down partly, and most assays used fresh PBMCs. Naive subsets showed comparable surface CD5, and TCR interaction strength was also inferred from TRB CDR3 physicochemistry. TRBV-TRBJ usage was alike in naive CXCR3-negative and CXCR3-positive cells but differed in memory cells. Diversity in memory CD8+ cells fell much lower than the comparably high levels seen in both naive subsets.

This CDR3 is 13 amino acids long. Germline V gene data show CDR1 as DFQATT and CDR2 as SNEGSKA (reference sequence). The gene calls are TRBV20-1 and TRBJ2-1. The origin of this receptor is a human donor in good health. Some clones in this sample may be carry-over from other donors' samples. The sequencing sample was made of naive CXCR3- CD8+ T cells from blood. The subset was: CD45RO-CCR7+CD27+CD95- naive CD8+ T cells lacking CXCR3 (TNR3-). This chain's CDR3 is CSANGLDYNEQFF.